This T cell receptor beta chain originates from a study of T cell responses to AZD1222 COVID-19 vaccine. Study information: Pooled together were second doses at about 4 or about 12 weeks.

This table comes from immunoSEQ multiplex PCR, and its TCRdb copy is limited to in-frame clones, with some not included. The sample holds tens of thousands of clones; 87% are singletons and the top ten take 17%. V lost 5 bases to trimming and J lost 9 bases, with 11 bases between them. The length of the CDR3 is 12 residues. From germline, CDR1 is SNHLY and CDR2 FYNNEI. This rearrangement joins TRBV2 to TRBJ2-4, with D possibly matching TRBD1 (5 bases). The source is an adult in good health. The sequenced sample was peripheral blood, obtained on day 0 of AZD1222 vaccination. This CDR3 is CASSLDQGIQYF. Written as DNA, the CDR3 is TGTGCCAGCAGTCTCGATCAGGGCATTCAGTACTTC.